The clone carrying this T cell receptor (beta chain) has a single count. At one boundary the junction diverges from the germline segment, which might be a read error. The sample's time point: persistent/refractory GD, antithyroid drugs over 5 years with positive TRAb. RNA extracted from PBMCs served as the sequencing template. The germline CDR1 and CDR2 sequences are KGHDR and SFDVKD. The CDR3 has 15 residues. The sample comes from a study of regulatory T cells in long-lasting Graves disease. Relying on iRepertoire HTBI primers and Arm-PCR of CDR3 regions, the team built TCR beta libraries. TCRdb itself ran the multiplex PCR reads through MiXCR, one entry per CDR3 protein. The table shows 400,000 to 600,000 distinct CDR3 sequences, with roughly 21% occurring only once.

This TCR came from a female donor with Graves disease. The starting material was peripheral blood mononuclear cells (PBMCs), obtained when the disease was refractory, from a patient treated with antithyroid drugs. The chain links TRBV24-1 to TRBJ1-6; D gene unclear. CDR3 sequence (DNA): TGTGCCTCCAGTGATTCCCGAGAGCATAATTCACCCCTCCACTTT. Amino acid sequence: CASSDSREHNSPLHF.